This T cell receptor beta chain was retrieved from a study of cytomegalovirus exposure and HLA in healthy donors. At the level of the study: T cells numbering about 179 million yielded more than 100 million unique TCR beta sequences in an earlier analysis.

Whole-study results and caveats: An analysis done earlier found most TCR beta V segments productive about 87% or about 30% of the time.

Every donor was a healthy person donating bone marrow. Looked up from germline, CDR1 is MNHNS and CDR2 is SASEGT. CDR3 length: 12 residues. V was trimmed by 4 bases and J by 5 bases, leaving 9 bases between them. Concerning this clone: The antigen is unknown.

The PCR had 60 Vbeta and 13 Jbeta primers. Some clones are missing from TCRdb's copy, which holds only in-frame ones; the method was immunoSEQ multiplex PCR. The table lists roughly 150,000 clones, roughly 82% of them singletons. The sequenced material came from PBMCs. The chain links TRBV6-1 to TRBJ2-7; D is ambiguous. The origin of this receptor is a woman aged 45 to 65 in good health and CMV-seropositive. The CDR3 DNA is TGTGCCAGCAGTGTGACATCGGACGAGCAGTACTTC. It is translated as CASSVTSDEQYF.